Included here is one T cell receptor beta chain sequence, with context. Antigen unknown. The sample contains more than one DNA sequence encoding this CDR3. V lost 0 bases, J lost 4 bases, and 0 bases stayed unmatched. The CDR3 consists of 14 residues. CDR1 is SGDLS, CDR2 YYNGEE, per germline. These data belong to a study of cytomegalovirus exposure and HLA in healthy donors. The study, taken as a whole, reports: Among CMV-associated TCR beta chains, most appeared HLA-restricted in a later analysis. Researchers reported in a later analysis that a missense DCLRE1C variant was tied to TCR beta V- and J-gene trimming.

Primers: 60 Vbeta forward and 13 Jbeta reverse. Data came from immunoSEQ multiplex PCR; TCRdb stores just in-frame clones and leaves some out. The sample yields around 160,000 clones, around 75% seen once. The genes are TRBV9 and TRBJ2-1, with 8 positions matching TRBD2. The sequencing input was PBMCs. The receptor was derived from a human donor in good health. The CDR3 sequence is CASSVGGGYNEQFF. CDR3 DNA: TGTGCCAGCAGCGTAGGCGGGGGGTACAATGAGCAGTTCTTC.